This T cell receptor beta chain is from a study of human T cells and chemical hapten exposure. The time point was: patch test 1, 2 weeks after DPC sensitization. Treatment in this sample: therapeutic diphenylcyclopropenone sensitization with weekly scalp DPC. Patch tests were applied only after blood draws. The table lists this clonotype with a few counts. Separate cDNA molecules received unique molecular identifiers, which the library attached to them. TCRdb fed the RACE reads into MiXCR, producing one record per CDR3 protein. The sample consists of 350,000 or so distinct CDR3 sequences, around 7% of them appearing once. Trimming removed 7 bases at V and 4 bases at J, with 7 bases between. The V gene's germline CDR1 is SNHLY and CDR2 FYNNEI. The CDR3 has 11 residues.

Sequenced material: whole blood, taken in connection with sensitization to the hapten diphenylcyclopropenone (DPC). The chain uses TRBV2 and TRBJ2-5; D remains unclear. The source of this sequence is a woman under 30 with alopecia areata. Some clones in this sample may be carry-over from other donors' samples. The CDR3: CASTPGETQYF. CDR3 in DNA: TGTGCCAGCACCCCCGGAGAGACCCAGTACTTC.